These T cell receptor beta chains were read from a single sample in a study of T cells in Graves' hyperthyroidism and ophthalmopathy. TCRdb ran MiXCR on the multiplex PCR reads and lists one entry per CDR3 protein. The sample yields roughly 380,000 distinct CDR3 sequences, approximately 12% seen once. Input material: blood. The receptors shown here come from a man aged 25-40 years with Graves' hyperthyroidism that later progressed to Graves' ophthalmopathy. Each CDR3 is given with its conserved first and last residue. The D gene is left open where the match is weak. Expanded clones are given a class, and other clones once, few, many or no size at all.

v_gene,j_gene,abundance,d_gene,CDR3aa,CDR3nt
TRBV30,TRBJ1-2,many,-,CAWSVLDRKPNYGYTF,TGTGCCTGGAGTGTACTAGATCGAAAACCTAACTATGGCTACACCTTC
TRBV5-5,TRBJ1-2,-,-,CASSPDRTGGYTF,TGTGCCAGCAGCCCCGACAGGACGGGGGGCTACACCTTC
TRBV7-9,TRBJ2-5,-,TRBD2,CASGDWAGVQETQYF,TGTGCCAGCGGGGATTGGGCGGGGGTTCAAGAGACCCAGTACTTC
TRBV7-9,TRBJ1-6,-,-,CASSAPQVAYNSPLHF,TGTGCCAGCAGCGCGCCTCAGGTCGCCTATAATTCACCCCTCCACTTT
TRBV9,TRBJ2-1,-,-,CASSAWVNNEQFF,TGTGCCAGCAGCGCCTGGGTCAACAATGAGCAGTTCTTC
TRBV5-1,TRBJ2-7,-,TRBD1,CASSPKGAPYEQYF,TGCGCCAGCAGCCCCAAGGGGGCCCCTTACGAGCAGTACTTC
TRBV5-1,TRBJ2-7,many,TRBD2,CASSLKAGLNEQYF,TGCGCCAGCAGCTTGAAAGCGGGGCTCAACGAGCAGTACTTC
TRBV28,TRBJ2-5,many,TRBD1,CASSPGQGSSETQYF,TGTGCCAGCAGTCCGGGACAGGGTAGTTCGGAGACCCAGTACTTC
TRBV28,TRBJ2-7,many,-,CASINNGYEQYF,TGTGCCAGCATCAATAACGGATACGAGCAGTACTTC
TRBV2,TRBJ2-4,few,TRBD1,CASRDRDRGRGIQYF,TGTGCCAGCAGAGACCGGGACAGGGGGCGAGGCATTCAGTACTTC
TRBV4-1,TRBJ1-5,-,-,CASSPGTPNQPQHF,TGCGCCAGCAGCCCCGGGACACCTAATCAGCCCCAGCATTTT
TRBV10-3,TRBJ1-6,few,-,CAISGTEGFSYNSPLHF,TGTGCCATCAGTGGAACGGAGGGCTTCTCCTATAATTCACCCCTCCACTTT
TRBV13,TRBJ2-7,few,-,CASSLSQGMDSYEQYF,TGTGCCAGCAGCTTAAGTCAGGGGATGGACTCCTACGAGCAGTACTTC
TRBV12-5,TRBJ2-1,-,-,CASGPSRTPEDNEQFF,TGTGCTAGTGGCCCCTCCCGGACGCCCGAAGACAATGAGCAGTTCTTC
TRBV2,TRBJ2-2,many,TRBD2,CASRGSGGIYTGELFF,TGTGCCAGCAGGGGTAGCGGGGGGATCTACACCGGGGAGCTGTTTTTT
TRBV28,TRBJ2-5,many,-,CASSLYPTGETQYF,TGTGCCAGCAGTTTATACCCGACGGGGGAGACCCAGTACTTC
TRBV15,TRBJ2-7,few,TRBD2,CATSRGGTSPYEQYF,TGTGCCACCAGCAGAGGCGGGACTAGCCCATACGAGCAGTACTTC
TRBV25-1,TRBJ2-1,few,TRBD2,CASSAPTSGGVYNEQFF,TGTGCCAGCAGTGCTCCCACTAGCGGGGGCGTCTACAATGAGCAGTTCTTC
TRBV20-1,TRBJ2-5,few,-,CSARSPWGETQYF,TGCAGTGCTAGAAGTCCGTGGGGGGAGACCCAGTACTTC